This T cell receptor beta chain was sequenced during a study of shared clonotypes between healthy human individuals. The CDR3 extends over 12 amino acids. CDR1 and CDR2 from the germline V gene are SQVTM and ANQGSEA. Running of the assay took place at deep level. Assay used: immunoSEQ multiplex PCR; TCRdb lists only in-frame clones, some missing. The sample holds 1.5 million to 1.9 million clones, 95% to 99% seen once. The J gene is TRBJ2-7, the V gene TRBV29-1; 8 nucleotides line up with TRBD2. The sequence came from a man aged 25-40 years in good health. The sequenced sample consisted of naive CD4+ T cells sorted from blood. Subset here: CD45RA+ positively selected. CDR3 DNA sequence: TGCAGTGTGGGTACTAGCGGCGAAGTGCAGTACTTC. As protein: CSVGTSGEVQYF.